Each of the 18 T cell receptor beta chains below was sequenced from the same sample in a study of shared clonotypes between healthy human individuals. CD45RO negativity and positive selection for CCR7 defined naive CD8 cells, a population that excluded terminally differentiated effector memory CD45RA+ cells. Sequencing used immunoSEQ multiplex PCR; TCRdb keeps in-frame clones, though not all of them. Of hundreds of thousands of clones listed, roughly 96% were seen once; the top ten hold roughly 0.1%. Sequenced input: naive CD8+ T cells sorted from blood. These receptors came from a woman in her twenties or thirties in good health.

Here the CDR3 DNA reads TGTGCCAGCAGTTGGCTAGCGGGACCCTCGTCCCCCAATGAGCAGTTCTTC. Its protein is CASSWLAGPSSPNEQFF. The V gene is TRBV27, the J gene TRBJ2-1; 9 nucleotides agree with TRBD2. V shed 4 bases and J 6 bases; nucleotides not matched to a gene: 13. Per the germline V gene, CDR1 is MNHEY and CDR2 is SMNVEV (reference sequence). CDR3 size: 17 residues.

This chain links TRBV11-2 with TRBJ2-5; TRBD1 matches 7 bases. CDR3 length equals 12 residues. Losses at the gene ends were 5 bases for V and 5 bases for J; bases not matched to a gene: 2. The germline CDR1 and CDR2 sequences are SGHAT and FQNNGV. This chain's CDR3 is CASSLRGETQYF. The DNA of the CDR3 is TGTGCCAGCAGCCTCAGGGGGGAGACCCAGTACTTC.

A word on this clone: The same CDR3 also results from other DNA sequences found in this sample. The CDR3 loop is CASSLRGGYEQYF. In DNA form, the CDR3 reads TGTGCCAGCAGTTTAAGAGGGGGCTACGAGCAGTACTTC. This chain joins TRBV28 and TRBJ2-7; maybe TRBD1 (6 bases). V lost 2 bases to trimming and J lost 3 bases, with 8 bases between them. The CDR3 totals 13 residues. Germline CDR1 MDHEN, CDR2 SYDVKM.

This chain uses TRBV9 with TRBJ2-5; D gene ambiguous. The CDR3 consists of 14 residues. Trimming shortened V by 3 bases and J by 5 bases, and 14 bases separated the two germline ends. Per germline, CDR1 SGDLS and CDR2 YYNGEE. The chain's CDR3 is CASSARPYVETQYF. In DNA form, the CDR3 reads TGTGCCAGCAGCGCCAGACCTTACGTGGAGACCCAGTACTTC.

The chain couples TRBV4-1 to TRBJ1-3, with a weak D call TRBD1 (5 bases). Trimming left V 1 base short and J 0 bases short, with 7 bases between. The length of the CDR3 is 15 residues. Looked up from germline, CDR1 is MGHRA and CDR2 is YSYEKL. This chain's CDR3 is CASSQGDGSGNTIYF. Here the CDR3 DNA reads TGCGCCAGCAGCCAAGGGGACGGCTCTGGAAACACCATATATTTT.

This sequence joins TRBV25-1 and TRBJ1-2, with D unclear. The germline V gene encodes CDR1 MGHDK and CDR2 SYGVNS. The ends were cut back, 2 bases at V and 7 bases at J, with 20 bases in the middle. This CDR3 is built from 16 residues. CDR3 sequence reads: CASSERTVRSFCGYTF. The CDR3 coding sequence is TGTGCCAGCAGTGAACGCACCGTGAGGTCTTTTTGTGGCTACACCTTC.

V usage is TRBV7-3 and J usage is TRBJ1-2; D perhaps matches TRBD1 (5 bases). The CDR3 consists of 13 residues. CDR1 is SGHTA and CDR2 is FQGTGA in the germline V gene. Trimming took off 2 bases at V and 2 bases at J, with 6 bases between the two ends. CDR3 DNA: TGTGCCAGCAGCTTACCAGGGAACTATGGCTACACCTTC. Encoded protein: CASSLPGNYGYTF. The variable domain in full, completed from reference TRBV7-3 and TRBJ1-2, reads GAGVSQTPSNKVTEKGKYVELRCDPISGHTALYWYRQSLGQGPEFLIYFQGTGAADDSGLPNDRFFAVRPEGSVSTLKIQRTERGDSAVYLCASSLPGNYGYTFGSGTRLTVV.

V gene TRBV27 combines with J gene TRBJ1-1; 7 bases are shared with TRBD1. The CDR3 length is 14 residues. V shed 5 bases and J 2 bases; nucleotides not matched to a gene: 5. Germline V gene lookup returns CDR1 MNHEY and CDR2 SMNVEV (reference sequence). The CDR3 DNA reads as TGTGCCAGCAGTATCCGACAGGGTAACACTGAAGCTTTCTTT. Translated, it gives CASSIRQGNTEAFF.

This rearrangement joins TRBV27 to TRBJ2-7; TRBD2 matches at 9 bases. This CDR3 contains 13 residues. The junction had 5 bases not matched to a gene; V was cut back by 6 bases and J by 5 bases. Germline lookup yields CDR1 MNHEY and CDR2 SMNVEV (reference sequence). For the CDR3, the DNA is TGTGCCAGCAGGCCTAGCGGGATCCACGAGCAGTACTTC. It encodes CASRPSGIHEQYF.

V is TRBV11-2 and J is TRBJ2-7, with D possibly being TRBD2 (5 bases). Trimming stripped 3 bases from V and 7 bases from J, with 13 bases between. Germline assignment: CDR1 SGHAT and CDR2 FQNNGV. The length of the CDR3 is 13 residues. As DNA, the CDR3 is TGTGCCAGCAGCTTCCGACGGGGTGGTGAGCAGTACTTC. This gives the protein CASSFRRGGEQYF.

The chain carries TRBV4-2 and TRBJ2-3; D might be TRBD1 (6 bases). The V end was cut by 4 bases, the J end by 0 bases, with 8 bases between. The germline V gene encodes CDR1 LGHNA and CDR2 YNFKEQ. The CDR3 is 14 residues long. Here the CDR3 DNA reads TGTGCCAGCAGCCTGACAGGTAGCACAGATACGCAGTATTTT. It yields the protein CASSLTGSTDTQYF.

This clone was seen a few times. J is TRBJ1-1 and V is TRBV27, with 7 bases lining up with TRBD1. Germline loops: CDR1 MNHEY, CDR2 SMNVEV (reference sequence). The CDR3 is 15 residues long. V was pared by 6 bases and J by 1 base, with 8 bases of the junction left unmatched. CDR3 nucleotide sequence: TGTGCCAGCAGGGGGGGAGGGGGCGAGAACACTGAAGCTTTCTTT. It specifies CASRGGGGENTEAFF.

The chain uses TRBV27 and TRBJ2-1, with 7 bases fitting TRBD2. CDR1 is MNHEY, CDR2 SMNVEV, per germline (reference sequence). The junction had 10 bases not matched to a gene; V was cut back by 6 bases and J by 5 bases. The CDR3 contains 15 residues. The CDR3: CASSPFGGYHNEQFF. CDR3 coding DNA: TGTGCCAGCAGCCCGTTCGGGGGGTACCACAATGAGCAGTTCTTC.

The rearrangement uses TRBV27 and TRBJ1-5; D is uncertain. The CDR3 has 14 amino acids. Trimming stripped 2 bases from V and 5 bases from J, with 10 bases between. The germline gives CDR1 MNHEY, CDR2 SMNVEV (reference sequence). The CDR3 DNA sequence: TGTGCCAGCAGTTTACGGGGAGGCGATCAGCCCCAGCATTTT. It encodes CASSLRGGDQPQHF.

V is TRBV27 and J is TRBJ2-1; possible D gene TRBD1, 5 bases. Germline values: CDR1 MNHEY, CDR2 SMNVEV (reference sequence). The germline V and J ends were trimmed by 3 bases and 8 bases, with 11 bases remaining between them. CDR3 length: 13 residues. DNA of the CDR3: TGTGCCAGCAGTTTTGGGGCCAGCTATGAGCAGTTCTTC. This gives the protein CASSFGASYEQFF.

The chain combines TRBV9 with TRBJ2-1; no definite D call. Germline CDR1 and CDR2: SGDLS and YYNGEE. V lost 0 bases to trimming and J lost 6 bases, with 7 bases between them. The CDR3 is 13 amino acids. CDR3 protein: CASSVATANEQFF. CDR3 nucleotide sequence: TGTGCCAGCAGCGTAGCGACTGCCAATGAGCAGTTCTTC.

J is TRBJ2-7 and V is TRBV27; 10 nucleotides line up with TRBD1. The CDR3 is made up of 15 amino acids. The germline gives CDR1 MNHEY, CDR2 SMNVEV (reference sequence). The V gene end was trimmed by 6 bases and the J gene end by 3 bases; junction bases not matched to a gene: 8. The CDR3 DNA reads TGTGCCAGCAGCTCCCCCCGGACAGGGGGCTACGAGCAGTACTTC. This encodes CASSSPRTGGYEQYF.

The chain recombines TRBV7-9 with TRBJ2-4, with D maybe TRBD2 (5 bases). Deletions cut 1 base from V and 1 base from J, with 8 bases between. Germline assignment: CDR1 SEHNR and CDR2 FQNEAQ (reference sequence). This CDR3 is 15 amino acids long. This CDR3 reads CASSLGWEAKNIQYF. The CDR3 region has the DNA TGTGCCAGCAGCTTAGGCTGGGAGGCCAAAAACATTCAGTACTTC.